This T cell receptor (beta chain) was captured by sequencing in a study of human CD4 T cells and Enterobacteriaceae (dated by TCRdb to 2019 to 2021). Study-wide context: E. coli, K. pneumoniae, E. aerogenes, S. flexneri, S. sonnei, S. typhimurium and S. aureus were used as stimulating bacteria and were heat-inactivated after culture. What the work shows at the level of the full study, not this receptor alone: Clonotypes shared among Enterobacteriaceae cultures accounted for about 25-55% of unique rearrangements but about 66-95% of templates, while sharing with control bacteria was rare. Enterobacteriaceae-reactive repertoires were polyclonal but contained fewer clonotypes than S. aureus- or M. tuberculosis-reactive repertoires, and co-clustering of the Enterobacteriaceae-reactive repertoires together was observed.

Proliferating activated T cells were FACS-sorted as CFSE-low CD25+ ICOS+ cells after about 6-7 days. Sorted memory CD4+ T cells were CFSE-labeled and cultured at a 2:1 ratio with irradiated autologous monocytes pulsed with antigen. On a FACSAria III, memory CD4+ T cells were FACS-sorted to over 95% purity, defined as all CD4+ cells except CD45RA+CCR7+CD95- naive cells. Blood from healthy donors came from blood donation centers in Switzerland. Total CD4+ T cells and monocytes were enriched by positive selection with CD4 and CD14 magnetic microbeads. CD8+, CD14+, CD16+, CD56+, CD19+ and CD25-bright cells were excluded prior to sorting. Bacteria were heat-inactivated at 60°C for 2 hours and added at over 1.5 particles per monocyte; M. tuberculosis lysate was used at around 3.3 ug/ml. Memory CD4+ T cells that proliferated and became CFSE-low after primary stimulation with Enterobacteriaceae or control bacteria had their TCR Vbeta genes sequenced. Every bacteria-reactive repertoire was analyzed in two to four different donors over two independent experiments. Isolation of peripheral blood mononuclear cells from donor blood was performed with Ficoll-Paque Plus.

V ends up 4 bases short and J 0 bases short, with an unmatched junction base count of 4. The CDR3 measures 15 amino acids from cysteine to phenylalanine. The read is trimmed to its CDR3 DNA, 45 bases read in frame from base 1. CDR1 and CDR2, per the germline V gene, are SGDLS and YYNGEE. The CFSE-low antigen-reactive cultures were sequenced at survey level, which gave a detection sensitivity of one cell in 40,000. The QIAamp DNA Micro Kit was used to extract genomic DNA from cell pellets, and spectrophotometry was used to check the DNA quantity and purity. The immunoSEQ multiplex PCR assay was used to amplify the TCR Vbeta CDR3 regions. Amplicons were sequenced on the Illumina HiSeq platform. Retrieved sequences were 87 nucleotides long and contained the CDR3 region. The authors' analysis ran thus. A clonotype was defined as a unique productive TCR Vbeta nucleotide sequence, quantified by productive template frequency from ImmunoSEQ Analyzer V3.0. A threshold at the top 5th percentile of each frequency-ranked repertoire was used to define expanded clonotypes. Repertoire overlap was calculated as Chao-Jaccard with the R package fossil and was visualized by nonmetric multidimensional scaling with the R package MASS. The immuneACCESS repertoire file appears here via TCRdb, limited to in-frame rearrangements. These files lack a portion of the clones; in checked studies, under half of the deficit traces to unresolved V genes, and the cause of the others is not known. V, J and clone size are taken as reported in that table, and D and trimming were inferred from the DNA itself. The sample records over a hundred clones, 43% of which are singletons. The biggest ten clones account for 19% of the sample.

This clone is termed large (0.1 to 1%). It has no much larger one-base neighbor in the sample; base qualities were not kept. This sequence uses TRBV9 and TRBJ1-3; 7 bases in the junction line up with TRBD1. The TCR was taken from a human donor in good health. The sequencing input was bacteria-reactive CD4+ T cells grown in culture. The sample's cell subset or site label, in plain terms: CFSE-low proliferating memory CD4 T cells sorted after in vitro stimulation with a heat-inactivated bacterium or M. tuberculosis lysate. For the CDR3, the sequence is CASSWGQSSGNTIYF. The sequenced DNA is TGTGCCAGCAGCTGGGGACAGAGCTCTGGAAACACCATATATTTT.